These 11 T cell receptor beta chains were sequenced from one sample in a study of T cells in Graves' hyperthyroidism and ophthalmopathy (dated by TCRdb to between 2017 and 2020). Receptor amplification or capture employed multiplex PCR. These reads were obtained on an Illumina HiSeq 2000. TCR beta CDR3 regions were amplified from RNA transcripts. The TCR CDR3 was subjected to a first round of RT-PCR using the HTBI primer set and the Qiagen OneStep RT-PCR kit. TCRdb trimmed the raw reads at Q25, called clones with MiXCR and kept productive beta chains. Entries that share a CDR3 protein sequence are merged under the most common genes and DNA. The sample table shows some 460,000 distinct CDR3 sequences, and 15% to 19% are seen once. The ten largest clonotypes hold 11% to 15% of the sample. The specimen was blood. The receptors originated from a woman under 30 with Graves' hyperthyroidism.

The chain combines TRBV9 with TRBJ1-1; 8 bases align to TRBD1. CDR1 and CDR2 (germline): SGDLS, YYNGEE. The junction had 15 bases not matched to a gene; V was cut back by 4 bases and J by 4 bases. This CDR3 comprises 17 residues. The CDR3 nucleotides read TGTGCCAGCAGCCCCCGCCCGCAGGGGGCTCGTGGCACTGAAGCTTTCTTT. Its translation is CASSPRPQGARGTEAFF. The full variable domain, in which reference TRBV9 and TRBJ1-1 provide the parts outside the CDR3, is DSGVTQTPKHLITATGQRVTLRCSPRSGDLSVYWYQQSLDQGLQFLIQYYNGEERAKGNILERFSAQQFPDLHSELNLSSLELGDSALYFCASSPRPQGARGTEAFFGQGTRLTVV.

This clonotype showed up just a few times. The V and J genes are TRBV20-1 and TRBJ2-2; 8 bases fit TRBD2. Trimming removed 6 bases from V and 3 bases from J; junction bases left unmatched: 9. The V gene's germline CDR1 is DFQATT and CDR2 SNEGSKA (reference sequence). The CDR3 runs 15 residues. CDR3 loop: CSAITGGPDTGELFF. The CDR3 nucleotides read TGCAGTGCCATCACGGGGGGGCCGGACACCGGGGAGCTGTTTTTT.

The chain uses TRBV7-9 and TRBJ1-5, with 7 nucleotides matching TRBD1. CDR1 is SEHNR, CDR2 FQNEAQ, per germline (reference sequence). The CDR3 runs to 17 residues. V lost 1 base to trimming and J lost 4 bases; unmatched junction nucleotides: 10. CDR3 in DNA: TGTGCCAGCAGCTTAGGGGCAGGGGGGGTTTGGAATCAGCCCCAGCATTTT. Protein: CASSLGAGGVWNQPQHF.

This clonotype was counted a few times. The rearrangement joins TRBV29-1 to TRBJ1-1; no definite D call. The ends were cut back, 0 bases at V and 0 bases at J, with 8 bases in the middle. In germline, CDR1 is SQVTM, CDR2 ANQGSEA. The CDR3 covers 14 residues. CDR3 coding DNA: TGCAGCGTTGAAGAGGGCAGAATGAACACTGAAGCTTTCTTT. This sequence encodes CSVEEGRMNTEAFF.

Comments on this clonotype: Given a much more abundant clone one base away, this may be a read error. The chain employs TRBV24-1 and TRBJ2-5; 8 positions match TRBD1. With 5 bases clipped from V and 8 bases from J, the junction kept 9 bases outside the gene matches. This CDR3 region has 14 residues. Germline CDR1 KGHDR, CDR2 SFDVKD. The chain's CDR3 is CATSGGQGRDTQYF. The CDR3, as DNA: TGTGCCACCAGTGGCGGACAGGGTAGAGATACCCAGTACTTC.

This clonotype came up a few times. The chain links TRBV6-9 to TRBJ2-7; the D call may be TRBD1 or TRBD2 (5 bases each). Germline V lookup: CDR1 MNHGY, CDR2 SVAAGI. CDR3 length: 14 residues. V lost 3 bases to trimming and J lost 5 bases, with 14 bases between them. DNA for the CDR3: TGTGCCAGCAGTTACGTAGGGGAGTCCCACGAGCAGTACTTC. Translated: CASSYVGESHEQYF.

This clonotype was detected many times. One junction end disagrees with the germline gene, perhaps due to a read error. In DNA form, the CDR3 reads TGTGCCAGCAGAGAAGGGACAGGAGTTCAGCCCCAGCATTTT. It translates to CASREGTGVQPQHF. V gene TRBV2 combines with J gene TRBJ1-5; 8 bases agree with TRBD1. The CDR3 consists of 14 residues. The V gene's germline CDR1 is SNHLY and CDR2 FYNNEI.

This clonotype was counted at least ten times. The chain recombines TRBV11-2 with TRBJ1-5; no clear D. The CDR3 totals 13 residues. V lost 1 base, J lost 6 bases, and 7 bases lay in between. The germline V gene encodes CDR1 SGHAT and CDR2 FQNNGV. CDR3: CASSLGPAQPQHF. CDR3 DNA: TGTGCCAGCAGCTTAGGACCCGCTCAGCCCCAGCATTTT.

The chain couples TRBV24-1 to TRBJ2-3; 10 bases are a match to TRBD1. CDR3 length: 17 residues. The germline gives CDR1 KGHDR, CDR2 SFDVKD. The J segment lost 4 bases and the V segment lost 3 bases, leaving 9 bases of the junction unmatched. In DNA, the CDR3 is TGTGCCACCAGTGATCCGACCCCCGGGACAGGGGCAGATACGCAGTATTTT. This encodes CATSDPTPGTGADTQYF.

This clonotype was seen only a few times. This rearrangement joins TRBV12-3 or TRBV12-4 to TRBJ1-2; the match to TRBD1 covers 7 bases. The CDR3 is 14 residues long. V lost 6 bases to trimming and J lost 7 bases; unmatched junction nucleotides: 11. The CDR3 protein is CASSPRGVRSGYTF. CDR3 coding DNA: TGTGCCAGCAGCCCCAGGGGGGTGAGGAGTGGCTACACCTTC.

V gene TRBV6-1 combines with J gene TRBJ1-1; 7 nucleotides agree with TRBD1. The CDR3 is 16 residues long. V gave up 3 bases and J gave up 0 bases; unmatched junction bases: 7. Germline CDR1 is MNHNS and CDR2 is SASEGT. CDR3 coding DNA: TGTGCCAGCAGTGATGACAGGGTATCGTTGAACACTGAAGCTTTCTTT. Translated, it gives CASSDDRVSLNTEAFF.